Listed below are T cell receptor beta chains from one sample, sequenced in a study of OX40 agonist ivuxolimab in advanced cancers. Method: immunoSEQ multiplex PCR; TCRdb's copy keeps in-frame clones and lacks some. The sample yields roughly 21,000 clones, more than 75% seen once. The sample here was CD4+ or CD8+ T cells sorted from blood, taken in a trial of the OX40 agonist ivuxolimab. These receptors were taken from an adult with an advanced solid tumor such as melanoma, head and neck, liver or kidney cancer. Both conserved end residues are part of each CDR3. D genes are given only for firm matches. Clone size, where shown, is once, few, many, or a class for clones that have expanded.

TRBV9	TRBJ1-6	once	-	TGTGCCAGCAGCGATACCGGGACATCCCTTTCACCCCTCCACTTT	CASSDTGTSLSPLHF
TRBV4-3	TRBJ2-5	once	TRBD2	TGCGCCAGCAGCCAGGGACTACAAGAGACCCAGTACTTC	CASSQGLQETQYF
TRBV2	TRBJ1-2	-	-	TGTGCCAGCAGTGAAACAGGACACCCCTATGGCTACACCTTC	CASSETGHPYGYTF
TRBV5-4	TRBJ2-5	-	TRBD2	TGTGCCAGCAGCACCTCTAGCGGGGGGACCCAAGAGACCCAGTACTTC	CASSTSSGGTQETQYF
TRBV29-1	TRBJ1-1	-	-	TGCAGCGTTGCCGAAGCTTTCTTT	CSVAEAFF
TRBV9	TRBJ2-1	-	-	TGTGCCAGCAGCGTAGGAGGAATAGGGAGCTCCTACAATGAGCAGTTCTTC	CASSVGGIGSSYNEQFF
TRBV4-3	TRBJ2-7	-	-	TGCGCCAGCAGCCAGGGCCACTCAACTGCCTACGAGCAGTACTTC	CASSQGHSTAYEQYF
TRBV30	TRBJ2-1	few	-	TGTGCCTGGAGTGTAGGGGCTTTCAATGAGCAGTTCTTC	CAWSVGAFNEQFF
TRBV11-2	TRBJ2-5	-	-	TGTGCCAGCAGCTCCCTAAAATGGGTTATGGAAGAGACCCAGTACTTC	CASSSLKWVMEETQYF
TRBV27	TRBJ1-5	-	-	TGTGCCAGCAGTGAGGAAGGGGCTAAGAGCAATCAGCCCCAGCATTTT	CASSEEGAKSNQPQHF
TRBV11-2	TRBJ2-3	-	-	TGTGCCAGCAGCTTAGCGGGTTTCACAGATACGCAGTATTTT	CASSLAGFTDTQYF
TRBV28	TRBJ1-1	-	-	TGTGCCAGCAGTCTCTCCGGAGGAGTGAACACTGAAGCTTTCTTT	CASSLSGGVNTEAFF
TRBV6-5	TRBJ1-2	-	TRBD1	TGTGCCAGCAGTCAGGGACAGTCGGATGGCTACACCTTC	CASSQGQSDGYTF
TRBV15	TRBJ1-5	-	TRBD1	TGTGCCACCAGCAGAGAGGGGACAGGGAATCAGCCCCAGCATTTT	CATSREGTGNQPQHF
TRBV7-8	TRBJ2-1	-	TRBD2	TGTGCCAGCAGCCGGACTAGCAATGAGCAGTTCTTC	CASSRTSNEQFF
TRBV9	TRBJ1-1	-	-	TGTGCCAGCAGCGTAGAGGCGACAGGTTACACTGAAGCTTTCTTT	CASSVEATGYTEAFF
TRBV19	TRBJ1-2	-	-	TGTGCCAGTAGGACAAGGGCAGACTATGGCTACACCTTC	CASRTRADYGYTF
TRBV7-9	TRBJ2-7	-	-	TGTGCCAGCAGCCCGGGAGCAGCAAACAAATACGAGCAGTACTTC	CASSPGAANKYEQYF
TRBV29-1	TRBJ2-5	-	-	TGCAGCGCCGTCGTCCTCGACGGAGAGACCCAGTACTTC	CSAVVLDGETQYF
TRBV10-3	TRBJ2-7	-	TRBD2	TGTGCCACCCGAACCCCTCGGGGGGGCGGGTACGAGCAGTACTTC	CATRTPRGGGYEQYF
TRBV10-3	TRBJ2-1	-	-	TGTGCCATCGCGAGATCGGGGGACCTTACCTACAATGAGCAGTTCTTC	CAIARSGDLTYNEQFF
TRBV5-6	TRBJ2-5	-	-	TGTGCCAGCAGCGCAGGTGGGACGTCCGAGACCCAGTACTTC	CASSAGGTSETQYF
TRBV19	TRBJ2-7	-	-	TGTGCCAGTAGTGCCAGGGGAGGCGCCGAGCAGTACTTC	CASSARGGAEQYF
TRBV4-1	TRBJ2-3	-	TRBD1	TGCGCCAGCAGCCAACTCCCGACAGGGGGCGGGGGAGCAGATACGCAGTATTTT	CASSQLPTGGGGADTQYF
TRBV29-1	TRBJ1-2	-	-	TGCAGCGTCACAGGGTATGGCTACACCTTC	CSVTGYGYTF
TRBV27	TRBJ2-3	-	-	TGTGCCAGCAGTTTATCGAGCTTTGGGGGGACCACAGATACGCAGTATTTT	CASSLSSFGGTTDTQYF
TRBV9	TRBJ1-1	-	-	TGTGCCAGCAGCCCCCACGGGGGGGGGAACACTGAAGCTTTCTTT	CASSPHGGGNTEAFF
TRBV29-1	TRBJ1-1	-	-	TGCAGCACCTCGTGGGGGTTCACTGAAGCTTTCTTT	CSTSWGFTEAFF